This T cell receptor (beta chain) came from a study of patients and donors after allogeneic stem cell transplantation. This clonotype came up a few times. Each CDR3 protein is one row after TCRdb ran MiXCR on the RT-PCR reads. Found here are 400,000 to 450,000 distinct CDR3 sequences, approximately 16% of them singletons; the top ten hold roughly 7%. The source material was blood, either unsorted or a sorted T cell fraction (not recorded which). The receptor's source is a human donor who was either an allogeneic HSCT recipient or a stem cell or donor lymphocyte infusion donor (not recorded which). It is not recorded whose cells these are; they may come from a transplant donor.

The CDR3 nucleotides read TGTGCCAGCAGCGCGACAGTGGGAAACACCATATATTTT. Protein: CASSATVGNTIYF. The chain is built from TRBV9 and TRBJ1-3, with TRBD1 as a possible D gene (5 bases). The CDR3 is 13 residues long. V was pared by 3 bases and J by 4 bases, with 8 bases between. The germline V gene encodes CDR1 SGDLS and CDR2 YYNGEE.